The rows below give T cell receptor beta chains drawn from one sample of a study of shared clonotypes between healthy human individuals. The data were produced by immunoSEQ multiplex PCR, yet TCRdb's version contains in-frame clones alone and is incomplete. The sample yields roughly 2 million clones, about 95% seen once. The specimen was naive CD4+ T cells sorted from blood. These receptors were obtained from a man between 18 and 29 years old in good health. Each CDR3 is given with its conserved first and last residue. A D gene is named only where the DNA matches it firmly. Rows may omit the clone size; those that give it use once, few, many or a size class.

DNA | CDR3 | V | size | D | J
TGTGCCAGCAGTGCCCTCCGGACAGGACCGGCCTACGAGCAGTACTTC | CASSALRTGPAYEQYF | TRBV2 | - | TRBD1 | TRBJ2-7
TGCAGCGTCGAGTTAGGGGGGTCGGCGGTCAAAAACATTCAGTACTTC | CSVELGGSAVKNIQYF | TRBV29-1 | - | - | TRBJ2-4
TGTGCCTGGAGTAGACAGGGGGACACTGAAGCTTTCTTT | CAWSRQGDTEAFF | TRBV30 | once | TRBD1 | TRBJ1-1
TGTGCCTGGATCAGGGACCACCAAGAGACCCAGTACTTC | CAWIRDHQETQYF | TRBV30 | - | - | TRBJ2-5
TGTGCCAGCAGCCCCCGCATGAGAGAGACCCAGTACTTC | CASSPRMRETQYF | TRBV9 | - | - | TRBJ2-5
TGTGCCAGCAGCTTAGTGGAGGGTAGGAACACTGAAGCTTTCTTT | CASSLVEGRNTEAFF | TRBV7-2 | - | - | TRBJ1-1
TGTGCCAGCAGCAAGGACAGGACTTCCCTTGAGACCCAGTACTTC | CASSKDRTSLETQYF | TRBV7-9 | - | TRBD1 | TRBJ2-5
TGCGCCAGCAGCCCAGGGACCGTCACAGATACGCAGTATTTT | CASSPGTVTDTQYF | TRBV5-1 | - | - | TRBJ2-3
TGTGCCAGCAGCCCTCAAGGGGATCTGAACACTGAAGCTTTCTTT | CASSPQGDLNTEAFF | TRBV7-9 | - | - | TRBJ1-1
TGTGCCAGCAGCGTAGGGGCTAGCGGGGGCACAGATACGCAGTATTTT | CASSVGASGGTDTQYF | TRBV9 | - | TRBD2 | TRBJ2-3
TGTGCCAGCAGCCGGGTGGGACTAGCGGGAGGCTTTAATACCTACGAGCAGTACTTC | CASSRVGLAGGFNTYEQYF | TRBV7-2 | - | TRBD2 | TRBJ2-7
TGTGCCAGCAGCCCGGACAGCATATCTTACGAGCAGTACTTC | CASSPDSISYEQYF | TRBV7-9 | - | - | TRBJ2-7
TGTGCCAGCAGGGGGGACTCCAACACTGAAGCTTTCTTT | CASRGDSNTEAFF | TRBV6-1 | - | - | TRBJ1-1
TGTGCCAGCAGCCTGCTGGGTGCAGCGGGCAATCAGCCCCAGCATTTT | CASSLLGAAGNQPQHF | TRBV28 | - | - | TRBJ1-5
TGCAGTGTGTACCAAAACACTGAAGCTTTCTTT | CSVYQNTEAFF | TRBV20-1 | - | - | TRBJ1-1
TGCGCCAGCCCCTGCCGGGGGTCCGGGAACACTGAAGCTTTCTTT | CASPCRGSGNTEAFF | TRBV10-1 | - | - | TRBJ1-1
TGTGCCAGCAGCTTAGGGACAGGGCGCAATGAGCAGTTCTTC | CASSLGTGRNEQFF | TRBV7-2 | - | TRBD1 | TRBJ2-1
TGTGCCAGCAGTTTTGGGGGGAACACCGGGGAGCTGTTTTTT | CASSFGGNTGELFF | TRBV28 | - | - | TRBJ2-2